The source of this T cell receptor (beta chain) is a study of T cell changes during pregnancy in multiple sclerosis. Here immunoSEQ multiplex PCR was the method, and the copy in TCRdb shows in-frame clones only, minus some. The table lists approximately 30,000 clones, 75% to 95% of them singletons. The CDR3 sequence is 17 residues long. V lost 3 bases to trimming and J lost 4 bases; unmatched junction nucleotides: 10. Germline V gene lookup returns CDR1 SGHTA and CDR2 FQGNSA. The TCR sequence derives from a female donor with multiple sclerosis, enrolled in a pregnancy study. The V gene is TRBV7-2, the J gene TRBJ2-2, with 8 bases matching TRBD2. Here the sequenced sample was CD8+ T cells from peripheral blood mononuclear cells, taken in the first trimester of pregnancy. CDR3 in DNA: TGTGCCAGCAGCTTCCAAGCGGGAGATGGCGTCACCGGGGAGCTGTTTTTT. It specifies CASSFQAGDGVTGELFF.